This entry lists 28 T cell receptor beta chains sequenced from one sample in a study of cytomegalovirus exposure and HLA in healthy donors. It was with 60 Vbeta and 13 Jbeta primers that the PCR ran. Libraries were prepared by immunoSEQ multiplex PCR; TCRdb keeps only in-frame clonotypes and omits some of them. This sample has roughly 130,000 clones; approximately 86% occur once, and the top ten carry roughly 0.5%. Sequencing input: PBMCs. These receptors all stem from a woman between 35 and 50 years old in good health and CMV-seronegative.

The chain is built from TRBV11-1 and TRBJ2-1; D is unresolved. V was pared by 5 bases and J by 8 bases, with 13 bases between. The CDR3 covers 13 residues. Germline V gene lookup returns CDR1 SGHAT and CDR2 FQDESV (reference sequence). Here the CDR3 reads CASSPPWRDEQFF. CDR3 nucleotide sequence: TGTGCCAGCAGCCCACCCTGGAGAGATGAGCAGTTCTTC.

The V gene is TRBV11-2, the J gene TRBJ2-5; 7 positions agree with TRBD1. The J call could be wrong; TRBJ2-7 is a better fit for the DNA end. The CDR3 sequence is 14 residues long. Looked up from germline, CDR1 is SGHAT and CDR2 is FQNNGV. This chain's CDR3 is CASSSGGGSYEQYF. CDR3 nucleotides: TGTGCCAGCAGCTCAGGGGGTGGCTCCTACGAGCAGTACTTC.

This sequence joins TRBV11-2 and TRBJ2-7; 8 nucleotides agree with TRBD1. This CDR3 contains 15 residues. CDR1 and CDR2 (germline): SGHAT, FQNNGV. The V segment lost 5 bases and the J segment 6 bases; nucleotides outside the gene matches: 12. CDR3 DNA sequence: TGTGCCAGCAGCCACGTCCGACAGGGGACGCGCGAGCAGTACTTC. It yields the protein CASSHVRQGTREQYF.

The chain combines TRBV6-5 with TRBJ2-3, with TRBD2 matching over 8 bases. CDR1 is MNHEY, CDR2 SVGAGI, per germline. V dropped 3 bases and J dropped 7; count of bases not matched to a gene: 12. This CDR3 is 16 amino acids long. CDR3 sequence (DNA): TGTGCCAGCAGTTATCACAGCGGGAGCACCGTTTATACGCAGTATTTT. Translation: CASSYHSGSTVYTQYF.

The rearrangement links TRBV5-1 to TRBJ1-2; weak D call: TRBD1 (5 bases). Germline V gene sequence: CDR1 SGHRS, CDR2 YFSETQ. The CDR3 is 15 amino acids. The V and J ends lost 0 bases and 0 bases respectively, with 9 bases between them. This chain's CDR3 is CASSLDGAPNYGYTF. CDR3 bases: TGCGCCAGCAGCTTGGATGGGGCCCCTAACTATGGCTACACCTTC.

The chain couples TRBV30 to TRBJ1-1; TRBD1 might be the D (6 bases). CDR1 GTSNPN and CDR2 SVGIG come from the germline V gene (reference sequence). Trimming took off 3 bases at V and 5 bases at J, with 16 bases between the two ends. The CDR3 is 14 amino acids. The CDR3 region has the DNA TGTGCCTGGAGCGTTGGGGGCCGAGGGACTGAAGCTTTCTTT. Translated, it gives CAWSVGGRGTEAFF. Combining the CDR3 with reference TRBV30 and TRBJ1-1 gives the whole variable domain SQTIHQWPATLVQPVGSPLSLECTVEGTSNPNLYWYRQAAGRGLQLLFYSVGIGQISSEVPQNLSASRPQDRQFILSSKKLLLSDSGFYLCAWSVGGRGTEAFFGQGTRLTVV.

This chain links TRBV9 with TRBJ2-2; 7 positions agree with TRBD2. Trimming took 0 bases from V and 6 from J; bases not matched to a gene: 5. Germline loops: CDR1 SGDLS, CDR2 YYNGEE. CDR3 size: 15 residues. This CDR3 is CASSVVGGSAGELFF. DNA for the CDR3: TGTGCCAGCAGCGTAGTGGGCGGGAGTGCCGGGGAGCTGTTTTTT.

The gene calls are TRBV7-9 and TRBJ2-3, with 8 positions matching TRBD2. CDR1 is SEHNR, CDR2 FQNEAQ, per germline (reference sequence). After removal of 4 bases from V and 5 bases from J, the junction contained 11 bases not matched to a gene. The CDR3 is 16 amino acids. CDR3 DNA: TGTGCCAGCAGCTCAACCACGGGAGGGCCGGGAGATACGCAGTATTTT. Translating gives CASSSTTGGPGDTQYF.

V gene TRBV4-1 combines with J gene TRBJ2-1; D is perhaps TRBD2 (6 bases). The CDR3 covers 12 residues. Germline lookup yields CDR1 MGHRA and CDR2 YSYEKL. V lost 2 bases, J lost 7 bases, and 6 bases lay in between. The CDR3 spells CASSQRGNEQFF. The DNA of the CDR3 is TGCGCCAGCAGCCAACGGGGGAATGAGCAGTTCTTC.

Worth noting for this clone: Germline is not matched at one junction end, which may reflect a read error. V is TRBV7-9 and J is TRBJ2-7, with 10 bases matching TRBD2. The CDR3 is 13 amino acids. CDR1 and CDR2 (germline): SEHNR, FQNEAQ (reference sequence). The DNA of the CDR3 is TGTTCCAGCAGCTTAGCGGGGGGAGGCGAGCAGTACTTC. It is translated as CSSSLAGGGEQYF.

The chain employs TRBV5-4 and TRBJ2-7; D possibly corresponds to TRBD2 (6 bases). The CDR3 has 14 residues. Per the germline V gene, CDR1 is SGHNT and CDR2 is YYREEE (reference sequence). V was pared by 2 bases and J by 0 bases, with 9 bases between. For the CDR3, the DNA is TGTGCCAGCAGCTTTACGGGGGACTCCTACGAGCAGTACTTC. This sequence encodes CASSFTGDSYEQYF.

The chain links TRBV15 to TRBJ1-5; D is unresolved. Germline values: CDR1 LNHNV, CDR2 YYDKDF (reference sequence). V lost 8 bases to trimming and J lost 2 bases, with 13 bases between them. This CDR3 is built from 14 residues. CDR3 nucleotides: TGTGCCACCGGGAGCCGCGGGGGCAATCAGCCCCAGCATTTT. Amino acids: CATGSRGGNQPQHF.

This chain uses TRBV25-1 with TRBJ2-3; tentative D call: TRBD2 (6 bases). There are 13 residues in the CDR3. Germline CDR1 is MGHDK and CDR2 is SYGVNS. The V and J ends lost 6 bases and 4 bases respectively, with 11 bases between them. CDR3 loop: CASRNPGADTQYF. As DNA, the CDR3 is TGTGCCAGCAGGAACCCGGGGGCAGATACGCAGTATTTT.

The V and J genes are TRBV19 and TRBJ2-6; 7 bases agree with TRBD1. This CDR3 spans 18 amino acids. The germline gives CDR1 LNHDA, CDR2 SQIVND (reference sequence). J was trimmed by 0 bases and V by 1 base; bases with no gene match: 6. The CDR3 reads CASSIVGRDSSGANVLTF. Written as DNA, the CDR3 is TGTGCCAGTAGTATAGTAGGTAGGGACAGCTCTGGGGCCAACGTCCTGACTTTC.

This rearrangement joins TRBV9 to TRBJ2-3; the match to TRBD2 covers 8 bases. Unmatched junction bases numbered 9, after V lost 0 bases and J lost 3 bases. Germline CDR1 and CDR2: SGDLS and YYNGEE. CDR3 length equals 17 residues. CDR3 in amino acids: CASSVVGSGSFTDTQYF. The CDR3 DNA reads TGTGCCAGCAGCGTAGTAGGGAGCGGGAGTTTTACAGATACGCAGTATTTT.

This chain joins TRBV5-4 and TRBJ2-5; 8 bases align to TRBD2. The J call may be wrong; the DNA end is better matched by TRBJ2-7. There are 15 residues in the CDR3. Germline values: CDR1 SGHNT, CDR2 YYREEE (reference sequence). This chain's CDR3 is CASSPRGGALHEQYF. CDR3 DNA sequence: TGTGCCAGCAGCCCTCGGGGGGGAGCGTTGCACGAGCAGTACTTC.

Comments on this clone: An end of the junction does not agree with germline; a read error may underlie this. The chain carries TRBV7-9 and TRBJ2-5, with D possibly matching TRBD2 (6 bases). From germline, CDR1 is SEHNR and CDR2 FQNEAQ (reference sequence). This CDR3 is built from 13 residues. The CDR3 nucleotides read TGTTCCAGCCGCTTCGGCGGGGTGGAGACCCAGTACTTC. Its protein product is CSSRFGGVETQYF.

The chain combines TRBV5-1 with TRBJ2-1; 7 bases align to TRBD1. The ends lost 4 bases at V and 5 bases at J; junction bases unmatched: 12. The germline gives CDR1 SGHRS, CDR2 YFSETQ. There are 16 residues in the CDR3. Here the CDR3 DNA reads TGCGCCAGCAGCCCACATCGGGACAGAGTTAACAATGAGCAGTTCTTC. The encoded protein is CASSPHRDRVNNEQFF. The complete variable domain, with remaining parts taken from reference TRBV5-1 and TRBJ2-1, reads KAGVTQTPRYLIKTRGQQVTLSCSPISGHRSVSWYQQTPGQGLQFLFEYFSETQRNKGNFPGRFSGRQFSNSRSEMNVSTLELGDSALYLCASSPHRDRVNNEQFFGPGTRLTVL.

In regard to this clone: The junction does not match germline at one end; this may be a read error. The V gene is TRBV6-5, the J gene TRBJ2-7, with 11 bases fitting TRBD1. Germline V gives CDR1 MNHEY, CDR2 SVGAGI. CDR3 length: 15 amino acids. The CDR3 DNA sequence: TGTACCAGCAGTTACTCGCGGACAGGGGGCAGGGAGCAGTACTTC. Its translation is CTSSYSRTGGREQYF.

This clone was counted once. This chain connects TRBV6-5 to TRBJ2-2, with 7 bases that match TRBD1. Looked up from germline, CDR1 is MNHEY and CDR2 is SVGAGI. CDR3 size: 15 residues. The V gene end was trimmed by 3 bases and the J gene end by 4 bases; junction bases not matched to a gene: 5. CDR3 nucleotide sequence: TGTGCCAGCAGTTATGAGGGGGCGGGCACCGGGGAGCTGTTTTTT. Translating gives CASSYEGAGTGELFF.

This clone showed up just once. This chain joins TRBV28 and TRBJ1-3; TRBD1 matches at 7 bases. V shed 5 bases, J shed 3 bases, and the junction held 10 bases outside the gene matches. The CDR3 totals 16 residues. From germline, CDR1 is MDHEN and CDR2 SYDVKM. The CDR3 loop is CASSPADRQVGNTIYF. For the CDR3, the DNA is TGTGCCAGCAGTCCTGCGGACAGGCAAGTTGGAAACACCATATATTTT.

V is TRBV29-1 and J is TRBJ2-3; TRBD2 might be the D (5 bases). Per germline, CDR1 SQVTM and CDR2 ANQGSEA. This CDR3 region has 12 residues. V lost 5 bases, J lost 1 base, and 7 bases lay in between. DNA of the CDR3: TGCAGCGTTTGGCGGGGCACAGATACGCAGTATTTT. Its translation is CSVWRGTDTQYF.

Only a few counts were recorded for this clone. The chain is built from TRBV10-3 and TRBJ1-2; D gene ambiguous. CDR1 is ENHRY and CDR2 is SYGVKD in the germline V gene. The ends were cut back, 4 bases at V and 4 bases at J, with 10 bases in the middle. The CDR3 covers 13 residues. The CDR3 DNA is TGTGCCATCAGTGCTCAGGTACTCTATGGCTACACCTTC. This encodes CAISAQVLYGYTF.

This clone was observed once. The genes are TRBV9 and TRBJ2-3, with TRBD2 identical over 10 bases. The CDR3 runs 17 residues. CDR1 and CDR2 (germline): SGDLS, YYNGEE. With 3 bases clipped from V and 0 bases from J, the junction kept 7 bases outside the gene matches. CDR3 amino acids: CASSALLAGLSTDTQYF. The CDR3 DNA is TGTGCCAGCAGCGCCTTACTAGCGGGACTAAGCACAGATACGCAGTATTTT. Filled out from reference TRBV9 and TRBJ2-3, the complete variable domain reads DSGVTQTPKHLITATGQRVTLRCSPRSGDLSVYWYQQSLDQGLQFLIQYYNGEERAKGNILERFSAQQFPDLHSELNLSSLELGDSALYFCASSALLAGLSTDTQYFGPGTRLTVL.

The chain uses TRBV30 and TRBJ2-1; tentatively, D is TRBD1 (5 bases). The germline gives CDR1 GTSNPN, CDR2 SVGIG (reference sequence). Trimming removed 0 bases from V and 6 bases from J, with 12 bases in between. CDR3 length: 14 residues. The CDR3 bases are TGTGCCTGGAGTGTACCCAGGGTTGGCAATGAGCAGTTCTTC. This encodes CAWSVPRVGNEQFF.

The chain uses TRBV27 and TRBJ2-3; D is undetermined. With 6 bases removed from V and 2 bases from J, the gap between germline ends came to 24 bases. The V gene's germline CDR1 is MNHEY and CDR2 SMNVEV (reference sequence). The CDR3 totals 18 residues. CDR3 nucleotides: TGTGCCAGCAGAGAAGGAACAGCCTCTCGACACCTCACAGATACGCAGTATTTT. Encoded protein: CASREGTASRHLTDTQYF.

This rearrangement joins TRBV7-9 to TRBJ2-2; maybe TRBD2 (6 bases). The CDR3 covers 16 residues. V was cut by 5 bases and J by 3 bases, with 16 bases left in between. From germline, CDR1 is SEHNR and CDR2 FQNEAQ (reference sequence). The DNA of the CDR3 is TGTGCCAGCAGCCTACCGTGGCGGGAAGACACCGGGGAGCTGTTTTTT. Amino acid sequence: CASSLPWREDTGELFF.

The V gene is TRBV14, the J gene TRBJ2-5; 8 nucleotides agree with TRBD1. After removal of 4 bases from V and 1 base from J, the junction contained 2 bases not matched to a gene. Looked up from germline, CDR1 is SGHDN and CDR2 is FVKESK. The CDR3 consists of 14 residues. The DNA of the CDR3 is TGTGCCAGCAGCCCCAGGGGGCTCCAAGAGACCCAGTACTTC. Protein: CASSPRGLQETQYF.